This is a list of T cell receptor beta chains from one sample in a study of blood T cell repertoires in COVID-19. TCRdb keeps only in-frame clones here, not all; method: immunoSEQ multiplex PCR. The data contain fewer than 45,000 clones, about 91% of them singletons. Material: peripheral blood. The origin of the receptors is a woman aged 25 to 39 in a cohort sampled during active COVID-19. CDR3s include the opening cysteine and the closing phenylalanine or tryptophan. A D gene is named only where the DNA matches it firmly.

NA	TRBJ2-3	TRBV7-2	TGTGCCAGCAGCTTACGTCCTCCGACTAGCACAGATACGCAGTATTTT	CASSLRPPTSTDTQYF
NA	TRBJ2-1	TRBV6-5	TGTGCCAGCAGAGCGAGGGCGGCCAATGAGCAGTTCTTC	CASRARAANEQFF
TRBD2	TRBJ2-7	TRBV19	TGTGCCAGTAGCTCCGGACTAGCGGGAACCTACGAGCAGTACTTC	CASSSGLAGTYEQYF
TRBD1	TRBJ1-5	TRBV2	TGTGCCAGCAGCGAAACAGGGGTGGTTTTCGGAAGCAATCAGCCCCAGCATTTT	CASSETGVVFGSNQPQHF
TRBD1	TRBJ2-7	TRBV18	TGTGCCAGCTCACCCGGCGGGACAGGGAGGGTATTAGGCTACGAGCAGTACTTC	CASSPGGTGRVLGYEQYF
NA	TRBJ2-1	TRBV5-1	TGCGCCAGCAGCTTGGCCGGGACTTCCCGGGGGTTCTTC	CASSLAGTSRGFF
NA	TRBJ1-5	TRBV6-5	TGTGCCAGCAGTCTACAACCGGGTAACAATCAGCCCCAGCATTTT	CASSLQPGNNQPQHF
TRBD2	TRBJ2-5	TRBV19	TGTGCCACTAGCGGGAGGCCAGGAGAGACCCAGTACTTC	CATSGRPGETQYF
TRBD2	TRBJ2-1	TRBV7-9	TGTGCCAGCAGCTCGGGACTAGCGGGAGAACTGTTCTTC	CASSSGLAGELFF
NA	TRBJ1-1	TRBV18	TGTGCCAGCTCACCACCGGAGGGGCGTAAGTCCCCAGCTTTCTTT	CASSPPEGRKSPAFF
TRBD2	TRBJ2-3	TRBV7-8	TGTGCCAGCAGCTTGGCGGGGACTAGCGGCACAGATACGCAGTATTTT	CASSLAGTSGTDTQYF
TRBD1	TRBJ1-1	TRBV7-3	TGTGCCAGCAGCTTCCTTGACAGGGTAAGAAATGCTGAAGCTTTCTTT	CASSFLDRVRNAEAFF
TRBD2	TRBJ2-1	TRBV9	TGTGCCAGCAGCGTAGCCCAACGGATGGCGGGAGGGCCGGTCTTC	CASSVAQRMAGGPVF
TRBD1	TRBJ1-1	TRBV7-8	TGTGCCAGCAGCCCCAGGGGACAGGGGGCACTGAACACTGAAGCTTTCTTT	CASSPRGQGALNTEAFF
TRBD1	TRBJ2-5	TRBV24-1	TGTGCCACCCGAGGACAGGGCCAAGAGACCCAGTACTTC	CATRGQGQETQYF